This T cell receptor (beta chain) is drawn from a study of blood T cell repertoires in COVID-19. This table comes from immunoSEQ multiplex PCR, and its TCRdb copy is limited to in-frame clones, with some not included. The repertoire has just under 60,000 clones, around 73% of them found once; the top ten carry over 9.5%. The germline V gene encodes CDR1 LNHDA and CDR2 SQIVND (reference sequence). This CDR3 spans 15 amino acids. V gave up 5 bases and J gave up 1 base; unmatched junction bases: 8. This rearrangement joins TRBV19 to TRBJ2-7, with 7 bases fitting TRBD1. This TCR was sampled from a man older than 75 with acute or convalescent COVID-19. The sequencing sample was made of peripheral blood. CDR3 sequence (DNA): TGTGCCAGTAGTGTGGACAGGTCTAGGTCCTACGAGCAGTACTTC. This translates into CASSVDRSRSYEQYF.